This entry is about one T cell receptor (beta chain). Its antigen remains undetermined. No quality values exist for individual bases; no much larger clone is one base distant. The germline V gene sets CDR1 to MNHEY and CDR2 to SVGAGI. V lost 0 bases and J lost 0 bases; the stretch between them is 4 bases long. Taken from cysteine to phenylalanine, the CDR3 has 14 residues. Only the CDR3 DNA is retained, 42 bases long and in frame from the first base. This specimen's time point label, per the study, means: baseline before first vaccination. The treatment or condition label here, explained by the study, means: meningococcal conjugate vaccine given as trial control. Vaccinee samples came from UK trials COV001 and COV002, including a single-blind randomized controlled phase 2/3 trial of AZD1222 (ChAdOx1 nCoV-19) in healthy adults. Trial participant PBMC samples were collected at day 0 and day 28 after the second dose for TCRbeta chain sequencing.

The source of the sample is a study of T cell responses to AZD1222 COVID-19 vaccine (dated by TCRdb to 2020 to 2023). With respect to the entire study: TCR sequencing was performed for about 250 trial participants, of whom approximately 200 were given two doses of AZD1222 and some 26 were given two doses of MenACWY control vaccine. Trial participants were enrolled by age into 18-55, 56-69 and 70-plus year subgroups, with around 140, 26 and 57 TCR-sequenced participants respectively.

The CDR3 regions of human TCRbeta chains were subjected to immunosequencing. The original methods were these. Repertoire TCRs were checked for matches against a reference library of SARS-CoV-2-specific TCRs that had been generated using the MIRA antigen-specificity platform. Breadth was defined as the fraction of unique TCRs that were SARS-CoV-2-associated. Depth was defined as the fraction of total T cells that were SARS-CoV-2-associated. Using the MIRA data, each spike-specific TCR was assigned both to the spike region to which the TCR was reactive and to a CD4 or CD8 class. Log10-transformed breadth and depth values were compared by one-way ANOVA with Sidak's multiple comparisons tests. TCRdb's version of the immuneACCESS table is confined to in-frame rearrangements and falls short of the full clone set. An unresolved V gene accounts for under half of the shortfall where checked; the remainder is of unknown origin. V, J and clone size reflect that table, while D and trimming were determined from the DNA. Present in this sample are tens of thousands of clones, around 90% of which were seen just once. The ten largest clones take up approximately 10% of the sample.

Broader findings and caveats from the paper: Vaccine-associated CD4 TCRs spanned the whole spike protein, with dominant responses in regions 160-218 and 743-854. Nearly half of unique spike-specific TCRs reportedly recognized epitopes outside regions mutated in the B.1.351 and B.1.1.7 variants. Participants were mostly white British, with more females than males. The authors suggested clonal diversity may have been underestimated. Because no day 14 peak-response samples were available, repertoires were characterized only after the peak T cell response. In the small 56-69-year group, the increase in depth fell short of significance, most likely because of low power. Conclusions about previously exposed vaccinees are limited, since just five or six AZD1222 recipients were seropositive for SARS-CoV-2 at baseline. Spike-specific TCR breadth and depth rose significantly after two AZD1222 doses compared with day 0 and with MenACWY recipients.

The clonotype originates from an adult in good health. The chain is encoded by TRBV6-5 joined to TRBJ2-3, with no confident D gene call. Sequences were derived from peripheral blood, sampled on day 0 of MenACWY control vaccination. Here is the DNA: TGTGCCAGCAGTTACTCAGACAGCACAGATACGCAGTATTTT. It encodes CASSYSDSTDTQYF.